These 25 T cell receptor beta chains were sequenced from one sample in a study of regulatory and conventional T cells in RAG deficiency. TCRdb's copy holds only in-frame clones and misses some; the assay was immunoSEQ multiplex PCR. The data hold about 8,500 clones, with 80% observed a single time. These data were also reused for a study on regulatory T cells. That source reports: Primers: 52 TRBV forward and 13 TRBJ reverse.

Material for sequencing was CD8+ T cells sorted from blood. Receptors originate from a human donor in good health.

The chain uses TRBV5-6 and TRBJ2-6; D gene uncertain. Germline V gene data show CDR1 as SGHDT and CDR2 as YYEEEE. The CDR3 sequence is 14 residues long. V lost 0 bases to trimming and J lost 1 base, with 2 bases between them. CDR3 sequence (DNA): TGTGCCAGCAGCTTGGGATCTGGGGCCAACGTCCTGACTTTC. It encodes CASSLGSGANVLTF.

This clone was observed once. CDR3 nucleotide sequence: TGTGCCAGCAGCTTAGAGTCCCAGCGGTTCGCCTACGAGCAGTACTTC. Its translation: CASSLESQRFAYEQYF. The rearrangement uses TRBV7-2 and TRBJ2-7, with a weak D call TRBD2 (5 bases). The CDR3 contains 16 residues. The V gene's germline CDR1 is SGHTA and CDR2 FQGNSA. The V end was cut by 1 base, the J end by 2 bases, with 15 bases between.

This clone was seen a few times. The V and J genes are TRBV9 and TRBJ2-1; D tentatively reads TRBD1 or TRBD2 (5 bases each). Trimming took off 4 bases at V and 9 bases at J, with 17 bases between the two ends. This CDR3 has 14 residues. The V gene's germline CDR1 is SGDLS and CDR2 YYNGEE. The CDR3 DNA reads TGTGCCAGCAGCCCCGGGTGGGGGAGTGTTGAGCAGTTCTTC. It codes for CASSPGWGSVEQFF.

The gene calls are TRBV5-6 and TRBJ2-7; 8 positions match TRBD1. After removal of 0 bases from V and 6 bases from J, the junction contained 5 bases not matched to a gene. Germline-derived CDR1 and CDR2 are SGHDT and YYEEEE. The CDR3 spans 14 residues. The CDR3 here is CASSLGQGMGEQYF. In DNA, the CDR3 is TGTGCCAGCAGCTTGGGACAGGGGATGGGCGAGCAGTACTTC.

The V and J genes are TRBV11-3 and TRBJ2-7; D is perhaps TRBD1 (5 bases). The CDR3 totals 15 residues. Germline lookup yields CDR1 SGHNT and CDR2 YENEEA. Trimming stripped 3 bases from V and 0 bases from J, with 12 bases between. This CDR3 reads CASSFGAESSYEQYF. CDR3 bases: TGTGCCAGCAGCTTTGGGGCAGAGAGCTCCTACGAGCAGTACTTC.

The rearrangement links TRBV6-5 to TRBJ2-2, with D possibly TRBD1 on 5 matching bases. Between the trimmed V and J ends, which lost 5 bases and 4 bases, there was a span of 8 bases. This CDR3 spans 13 amino acids. Germline CDR1 reads MNHEY; CDR2 reads SVGAGI. The CDR3 sequence is CASSDRPTGELFF. CDR3 DNA: TGTGCCAGCAGTGACAGACCCACCGGGGAGCTGTTTTTT.

Notes on this clone: This specimen includes other DNA sequences encoding the same CDR3. The genes are TRBV5-4 and TRBJ2-1; D is uncertain. Per germline, CDR1 SGHNT and CDR2 YYREEE (reference sequence). The CDR3 spans 13 residues. V was pared by 2 bases and J by 2 bases, with 5 bases between. CDR3 loop: CASSLRAYNEQFF. CDR3 in DNA: TGTGCCAGCAGCTTACGAGCCTACAATGAGCAGTTCTTC.

The rearrangement uses TRBV11-3 and TRBJ2-7; no definite D call. Germline V gene sequence: CDR1 SGHNT, CDR2 YENEEA. CDR3 length equals 11 residues. V lost 4 bases to trimming and J lost 3 bases, with 4 bases between them. DNA for the CDR3: TGTGCCAGCAGCTGGAACTACGAGCAGTACTTC. Its translation: CASSWNYEQYF.

The rearrangement links TRBV5-5 to TRBJ2-7, with 8 bases aligning to TRBD2. This CDR3 is built from 14 residues. J gave up 5 bases and V 4 bases, and 8 bases lay outside the gene matches. Germline CDR1 is SGHKS and CDR2 is YYEKEE (reference sequence). The CDR3, as DNA: TGTGCCAGCAGCGTGGGACTAGGGGTGGACGAGCAGTACTTC. It is translated as CASSVGLGVDEQYF.

The rearrangement uses TRBV5-1 and TRBJ2-2; D not resolved. This CDR3 region has 15 residues. From germline, CDR1 is SGHRS and CDR2 YFSETQ. V lost 2 bases to trimming and J lost 2 bases, with 10 bases between them. The CDR3 sequence is CASSLRSDNTGELFF. CDR3 coding DNA: TGCGCCAGCAGCTTACGGTCCGATAACACCGGGGAGCTGTTTTTT. Based on the CDR3 plus reference TRBV5-1 and TRBJ2-2, the full variable domain is KAGVTQTPRYLIKTRGQQVTLSCSPISGHRSVSWYQQTPGQGLQFLFEYFSETQRNKGNFPGRFSGRQFSNSRSEMNVSTLELGDSALYLCASSLRSDNTGELFFGEGSRLTVL.

This clone was detected only a few times. V is TRBV6-1 and J is TRBJ1-5; D ambiguous. V was clipped by 0 bases and J by 6 bases, with 12 bases between them. The germline CDR1 and CDR2 sequences are MNHNS and SASEGT. The CDR3 is 15 residues long. CDR3 amino acids: CASSEAGRRAQPQHF. The CDR3 bases are TGTGCCAGCAGTGAAGCAGGAAGGAGGGCTCAGCCCCAGCATTTT.

The chain joins TRBV9 to TRBJ1-2; D ambiguous. Between the trimmed V and J ends, which lost 4 bases and 3 bases, there was a span of 13 bases. The CDR3 sequence is 14 residues long. CDR1 and CDR2 (germline): SGDLS, YYNGEE. The CDR3 DNA reads as TGTGCCAGCAGCCAAGCCCCCGGGGACTATGGCTACACCTTC. Translating it yields CASSQAPGDYGYTF.

This sequence joins TRBV19 and TRBJ1-1; D is possibly TRBD1 (6 bases). This CDR3 is built from 15 residues. Germline-derived CDR1 and CDR2 are LNHDA and SQIVND (reference sequence). V was cut by 3 bases and J by 4 bases, with 15 bases left in between. The CDR3 sequence: CASSISGGAGTEAFF. The CDR3 nucleotides are TGTGCCAGTAGTATCTCCGGGGGGGCCGGCACTGAAGCTTTCTTT.

Only a few counts were recorded for this clone. The rearrangement joins TRBV7-9 to TRBJ1-4, with 8 nucleotides matching TRBD1. Germline CDR1 and CDR2: SEHNR and FQNEAQ (reference sequence). Unmatched junction bases numbered 18, after V lost 7 bases and J lost 5 bases. CDR3 length: 18 residues. DNA for the CDR3: TGTGCCAGCATCACTCTAGAGACAGGGGAGGGATGGAATGAAAAACTGTTTTTT. Translation: CASITLETGEGWNEKLFF.

The CDR3 coding sequence is TGTGCCACCAGCAGGTACAATGAGCAGTTCTTC. This codes for CATSRYNEQFF. This chain joins TRBV15 and TRBJ2-1, with unresolved D. V was shortened by 3 bases and J by 4 bases, with 1 base between the two germline ends. Germline V lookup: CDR1 LNHNV, CDR2 YYDKDF (reference sequence). This CDR3 is 11 amino acids long.

J is TRBJ1-2 and V is TRBV29-1; perhaps TRBD1 as D (6 bases). This CDR3 is built from 15 residues. V was clipped by 6 bases and J by 1 base, with 18 bases between them. Looked up from germline, CDR1 is SQVTM and CDR2 is ANQGSEA. CDR3 region: CSVQGGDYVNYGYTF. Written as DNA, the CDR3 is TGCAGCGTGCAAGGGGGGGATTACGTTAACTATGGCTACACCTTC.

The chain couples TRBV4-1 to TRBJ2-5; 12 bases match TRBD2. With V trimmed by 4 bases and J by 5 bases, 5 bases remained unmatched. Germline values: CDR1 MGHRA, CDR2 YSYEKL. The CDR3 totals 15 residues. This CDR3 reads CASSPSGRAGETQYF. The DNA of the CDR3 is TGCGCCAGCAGCCCTAGCGGGAGGGCCGGGGAGACCCAGTACTTC.

The chain couples TRBV5-1 to TRBJ2-7; D not certain. The CDR3 has 10 amino acids. V lost 0 bases and J 9 bases, leaving 4 bases between the germline ends. The germline gives CDR1 SGHRS, CDR2 YFSETQ. The CDR3 here is CASSLDRQYF. The CDR3 nucleotides read TGCGCCAGCAGCTTGGATAGGCAGTACTTC. Combining the CDR3 with reference TRBV5-1 and TRBJ2-7 gives the whole variable domain KAGVTQTPRYLIKTRGQQVTLSCSPISGHRSVSWYQQTPGQGLQFLFEYFSETQRNKGNFPGRFSGRQFSNSRSEMNVSTLELGDSALYLCASSLDRQYFGPGTRLTVT.

The chain couples TRBV7-2 to TRBJ1-4; D is unclear. The germline V and J ends were trimmed by 5 bases and 7 bases, with 17 bases remaining between them. The length of the CDR3 is 15 residues. The V gene's germline CDR1 is SGHTA and CDR2 FQGNSA. CDR3 DNA sequence: TGTGCCAGCAGCCGGCGGGAGGGAGCAGCTGAAAAACTGTTTTTT. Translating gives CASSRREGAAEKLFF.

CDR3 nucleotides: TGCGCCAGCAGTGAAGGGGCGGGAGAGCAGTTCTTC. Its translation is CASSEGAGEQFF. This sequence joins TRBV10-1 and TRBJ2-1; D might be TRBD2 (6 bases). V gave up 3 bases and J gave up 10 bases, with 10 bases separating them. CDR1 and CDR2 (germline): WNHNN, SYGVQD (reference sequence). The CDR3 extends over 12 amino acids.

This chain uses TRBV4-1 with TRBJ2-1; weak D call: TRBD2 (6 bases). Germline V gives CDR1 MGHRA, CDR2 YSYEKL. Trimming pared 1 base from V and 3 bases from J, leaving 13 bases between. The CDR3 length is 16 residues. The CDR3 DNA follows: TGCGCCAGCAGCCAAGTTTCCAGCGGGTACTACAATGAGCAGTTCTTC. It translates to CASSQVSSGYYNEQFF.

The chain couples TRBV7-9 to TRBJ1-1; 8 nucleotides line up with TRBD1. In germline, CDR1 is SEHNR, CDR2 FQNEAQ (reference sequence). V shed 5 bases and J 5 bases; nucleotides not matched to a gene: 10. The CDR3 loop spans 15 amino acids. CDR3 amino acids: CASSRSDRGGTEAFF. The DNA of the CDR3 is TGTGCCAGCAGCCGCTCAGACAGGGGTGGAACTGAAGCTTTCTTT.

The chain carries TRBV5-4 and TRBJ2-7; 8 bases fit TRBD1. The germline CDR1 and CDR2 sequences are SGHNT and YYREEE (reference sequence). This CDR3 has 12 amino acids. V gave up 4 bases and J gave up 5 bases; unmatched junction bases: 2. The CDR3 region is CASSKTGDEQYF. CDR3 coding DNA: TGTGCCAGCAGCAAGACAGGGGACGAGCAGTACTTC.

The CDR3 coding sequence is TGTGCCAGCAGCTTAGACAGGCAAGAGACCCAGTACTTC. Its protein product is CASSLDRQETQYF. The chain carries TRBV7-9 and TRBJ2-5, with a weak D call TRBD1 (5 bases). The CDR3 is 13 residues long. Germline CDR1 SEHNR, CDR2 FQNEAQ (reference sequence). Trimming cost V 1 base and J 2 bases, with 5 bases left between them.

The V gene is TRBV9, the J gene TRBJ2-7, with 8 bases lining up with TRBD1. With 4 bases clipped from V and 3 bases from J, the junction kept 9 bases outside the gene matches. The CDR3 sequence is 15 residues long. Germline CDR1 reads SGDLS; CDR2 reads YYNGEE. This CDR3 reads CASSPRDRTLYEQYF. CDR3 DNA sequence: TGTGCCAGCAGCCCCAGGGACAGGACCCTCTACGAGCAGTACTTC. Variable domain in full (rest from reference TRBV9 and TRBJ2-7): DSGVTQTPKHLITATGQRVTLRCSPRSGDLSVYWYQQSLDQGLQFLIQYYNGEERAKGNILERFSAQQFPDLHSELNLSSLELGDSALYFCASSPRDRTLYEQYFGPGTRLTVT.